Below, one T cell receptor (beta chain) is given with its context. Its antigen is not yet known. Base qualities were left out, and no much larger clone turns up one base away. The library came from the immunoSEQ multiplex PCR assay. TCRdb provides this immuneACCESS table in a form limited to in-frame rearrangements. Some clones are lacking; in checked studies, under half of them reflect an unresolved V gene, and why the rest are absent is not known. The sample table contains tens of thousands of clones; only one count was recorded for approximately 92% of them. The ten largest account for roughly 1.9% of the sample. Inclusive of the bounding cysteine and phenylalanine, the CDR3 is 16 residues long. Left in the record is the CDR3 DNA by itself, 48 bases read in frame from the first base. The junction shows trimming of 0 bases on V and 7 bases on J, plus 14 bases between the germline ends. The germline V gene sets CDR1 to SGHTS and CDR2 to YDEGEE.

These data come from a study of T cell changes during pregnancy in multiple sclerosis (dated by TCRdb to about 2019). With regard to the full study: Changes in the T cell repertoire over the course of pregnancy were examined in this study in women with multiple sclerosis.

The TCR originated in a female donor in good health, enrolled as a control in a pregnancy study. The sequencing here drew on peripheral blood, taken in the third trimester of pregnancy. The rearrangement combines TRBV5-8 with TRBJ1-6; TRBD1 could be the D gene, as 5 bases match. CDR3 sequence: CASSLAGDSPNSPLHF. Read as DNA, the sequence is TGTGCCAGCAGCTTGGCCGGGGACTCTCCCAATTCACCCCTCCACTTT.